This T cell receptor (beta chain) was identified in a study of blood T cell repertoires in COVID-19. Using immunoSEQ multiplex PCR, the repertoire was profiled, and TCRdb retains in-frame clones only, with some absent. The repertoire holds under 350,000 clones, around 88% seen once, with about 4.2% in the top ten. The CDR3 loop spans 13 amino acids. Germline assignment: CDR1 KGHDR and CDR2 SFDVKD. V dropped 5 bases and J dropped 11; count of bases not matched to a gene: 3. Sequencing used peripheral blood. The V gene is TRBV24-1, the J gene TRBJ2-3, with 13 bases identical to TRBD2. The receptor's source is a man aged 40-55 years with acute or convalescent COVID-19. The CDR3 loop reads CATSVGTSGKQYF. CDR3 nucleotide sequence: TGTGCCACCAGTGTCGGGACTAGCGGGAAGCAGTATTTT.